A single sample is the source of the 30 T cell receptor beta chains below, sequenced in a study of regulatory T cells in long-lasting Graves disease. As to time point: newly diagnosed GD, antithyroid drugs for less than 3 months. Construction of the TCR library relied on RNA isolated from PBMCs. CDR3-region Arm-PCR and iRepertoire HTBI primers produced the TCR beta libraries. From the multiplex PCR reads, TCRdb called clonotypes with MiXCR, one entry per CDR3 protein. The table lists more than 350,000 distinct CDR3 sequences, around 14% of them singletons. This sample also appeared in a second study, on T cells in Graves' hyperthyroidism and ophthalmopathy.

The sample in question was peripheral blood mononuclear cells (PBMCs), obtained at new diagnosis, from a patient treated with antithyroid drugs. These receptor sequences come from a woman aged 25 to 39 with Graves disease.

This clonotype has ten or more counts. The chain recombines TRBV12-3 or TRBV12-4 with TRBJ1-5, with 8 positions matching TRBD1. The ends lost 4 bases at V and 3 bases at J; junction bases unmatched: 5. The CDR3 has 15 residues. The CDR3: CASSSQGVINQPQHF. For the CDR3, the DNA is TGTGCCAGCAGTTCACAGGGGGTGATCAATCAGCCCCAGCATTTT.

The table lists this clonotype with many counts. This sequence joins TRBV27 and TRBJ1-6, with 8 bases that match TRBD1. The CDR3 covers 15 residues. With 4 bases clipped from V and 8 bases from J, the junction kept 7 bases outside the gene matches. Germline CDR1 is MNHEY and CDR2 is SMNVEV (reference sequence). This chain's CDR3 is CASSSVGTGHSPLHF. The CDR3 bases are TGTGCCAGCAGTTCCGTCGGGACAGGTCATTCACCCCTCCACTTT.

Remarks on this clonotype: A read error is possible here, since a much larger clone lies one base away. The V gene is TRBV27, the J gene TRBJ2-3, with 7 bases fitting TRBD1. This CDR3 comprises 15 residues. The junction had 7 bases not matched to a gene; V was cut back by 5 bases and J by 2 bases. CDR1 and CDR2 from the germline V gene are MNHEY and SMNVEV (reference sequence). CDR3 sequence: CASSPSTGPTDTQYF. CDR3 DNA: TGTGCCAGCAGTCCTTCGACAGGGCCCACAGATACGCAGTATTTT.

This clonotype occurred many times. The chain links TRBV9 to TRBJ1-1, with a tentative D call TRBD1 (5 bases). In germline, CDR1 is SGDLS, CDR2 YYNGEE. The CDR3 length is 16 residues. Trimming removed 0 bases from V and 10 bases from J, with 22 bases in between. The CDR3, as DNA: TGTGCCAGCAGCGTAGTATCTGGGGGAATAGGGTCAGTAGCTTTCTTT. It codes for CASSVVSGGIGSVAFF.

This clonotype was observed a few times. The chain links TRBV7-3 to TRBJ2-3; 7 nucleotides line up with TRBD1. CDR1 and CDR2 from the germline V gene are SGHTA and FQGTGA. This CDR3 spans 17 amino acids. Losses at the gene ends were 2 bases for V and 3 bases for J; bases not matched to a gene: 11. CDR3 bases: TGTGCCAGCAGCTTAGGTCCCGGGACAGTTATGACAGATACGCAGTATTTT. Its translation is CASSLGPGTVMTDTQYF.

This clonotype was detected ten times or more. The CDR3 bases are TGTGCCAGCAGTGAAAGGCTAAATAGCTATGAGCAGTTCTTC. Protein: CASSERLNSYEQFF. The V call is TRBV2, the J call TRBJ2-1; no clear D gene. This CDR3 contains 14 residues. Trimming shortened V by 2 bases and J by 8 bases, and 13 bases separated the two germline ends. Germline CDR1 is SNHLY and CDR2 is FYNNEI. Full variable domain (missing parts from reference TRBV2 and TRBJ2-1): EPEVTQTPSHQVTQMGQEVILRCVPISNHLYFYWYRQILGQKVEFLVSFYNNEISEKSEIFDDQFSVERPDGSNFTLKIRSTKLEDSAMYFCASSERLNSYEQFFGPGTRLTVL.

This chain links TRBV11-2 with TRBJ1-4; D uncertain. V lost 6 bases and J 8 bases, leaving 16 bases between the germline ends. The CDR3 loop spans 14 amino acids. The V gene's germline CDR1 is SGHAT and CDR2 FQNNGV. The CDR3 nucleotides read TGTGCCAGCAGGACAACCTCCGGGCACGAAAAACTGTTTTTT. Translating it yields CASRTTSGHEKLFF.

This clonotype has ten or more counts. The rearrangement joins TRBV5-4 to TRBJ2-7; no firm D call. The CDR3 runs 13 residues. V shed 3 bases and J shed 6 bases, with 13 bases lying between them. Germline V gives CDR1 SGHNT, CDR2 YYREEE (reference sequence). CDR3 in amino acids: CASSSGPVGEQYF. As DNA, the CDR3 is TGTGCCAGCAGCTCCGGGCCCGTCGGCGAGCAGTACTTC.

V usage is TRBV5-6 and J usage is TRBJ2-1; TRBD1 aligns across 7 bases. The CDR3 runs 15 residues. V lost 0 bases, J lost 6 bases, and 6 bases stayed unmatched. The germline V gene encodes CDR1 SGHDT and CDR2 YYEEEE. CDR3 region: CASSLGQGRANEQFF. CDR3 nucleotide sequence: TGTGCCAGCAGCTTGGGACAGGGTCGGGCCAATGAGCAGTTCTTC. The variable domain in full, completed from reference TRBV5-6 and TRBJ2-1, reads DAGVTQSPTHLIKTRGQQVTLRCSPKSGHDTVSWYQQALGQGPQFIFQYYEEEERQRGNFPDRFSGHQFPNYSSELNVNALLLGDSALYLCASSLGQGRANEQFFGPGTRLTVL.

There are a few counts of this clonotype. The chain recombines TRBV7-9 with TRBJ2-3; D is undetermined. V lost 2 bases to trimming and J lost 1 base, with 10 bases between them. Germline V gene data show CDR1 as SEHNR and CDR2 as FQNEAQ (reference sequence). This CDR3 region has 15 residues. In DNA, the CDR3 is TGTGCCAGCAGCTTACCTAGGCCAGGCACAGATACGCAGTATTTT. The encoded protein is CASSLPRPGTDTQYF. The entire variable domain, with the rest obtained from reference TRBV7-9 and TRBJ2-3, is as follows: DTGVSQNPRHKITKRGQNVTFRCDPISEHNRLYWYRQTLGQGPEFLTYFQNEAQLEKSRLLSDRFSAERPKGSFSTLEIQRTEQGDSAMYLCASSLPRPGTDTQYFGPGTRLTVL.

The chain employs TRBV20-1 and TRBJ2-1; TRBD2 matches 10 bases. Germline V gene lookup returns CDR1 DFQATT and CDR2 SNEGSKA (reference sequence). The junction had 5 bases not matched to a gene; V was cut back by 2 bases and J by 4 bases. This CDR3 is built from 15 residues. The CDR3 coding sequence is TGCAGTGCTAGACCCGGACTAGCGGCGTACAATGAGCAGTTCTTC. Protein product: CSARPGLAAYNEQFF.

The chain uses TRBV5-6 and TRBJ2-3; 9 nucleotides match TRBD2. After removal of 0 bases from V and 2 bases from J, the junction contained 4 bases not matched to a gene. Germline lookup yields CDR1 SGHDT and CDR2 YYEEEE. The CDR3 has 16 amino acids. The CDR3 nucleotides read TGTGCCAGCAGCTTGGAGGTAGCGGGAGACACAGATACGCAGTATTTT. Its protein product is CASSLEVAGDTDTQYF.

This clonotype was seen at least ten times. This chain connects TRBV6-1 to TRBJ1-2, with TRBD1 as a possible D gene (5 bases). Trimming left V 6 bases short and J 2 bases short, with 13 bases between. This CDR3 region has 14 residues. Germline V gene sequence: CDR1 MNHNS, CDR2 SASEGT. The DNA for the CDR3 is TGTGCCAGCAGGAACTCTCAGGGAAACTATGGCTACACCTTC. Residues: CASRNSQGNYGYTF.

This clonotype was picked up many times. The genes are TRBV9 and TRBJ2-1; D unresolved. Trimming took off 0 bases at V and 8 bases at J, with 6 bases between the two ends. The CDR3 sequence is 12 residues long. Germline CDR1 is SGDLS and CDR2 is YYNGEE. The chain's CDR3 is CASSVAGYEQFF. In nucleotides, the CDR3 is TGTGCCAGCAGCGTAGCCGGGTATGAGCAGTTCTTC.

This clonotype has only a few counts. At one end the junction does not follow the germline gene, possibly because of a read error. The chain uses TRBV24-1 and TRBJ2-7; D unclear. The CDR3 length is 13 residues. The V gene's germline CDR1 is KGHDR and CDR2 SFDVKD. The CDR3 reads CATSNFEGDDQYF. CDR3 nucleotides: TGTGCCACCAGTAATTTTGAAGGAGATGATCAGTACTTC.

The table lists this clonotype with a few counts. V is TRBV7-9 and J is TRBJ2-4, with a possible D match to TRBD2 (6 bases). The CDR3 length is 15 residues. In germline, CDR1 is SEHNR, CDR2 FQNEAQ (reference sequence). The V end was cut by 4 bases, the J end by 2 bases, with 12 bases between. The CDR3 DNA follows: TGTGCCAGCAGCTCCCGAGGAGGGTCCAAAAACATTCAGTACTTC. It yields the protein CASSSRGGSKNIQYF.

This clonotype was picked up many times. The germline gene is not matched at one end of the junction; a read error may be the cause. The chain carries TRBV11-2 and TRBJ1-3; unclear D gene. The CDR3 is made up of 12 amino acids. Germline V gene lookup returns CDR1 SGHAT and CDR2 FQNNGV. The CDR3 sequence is CAGSFVENTIYF. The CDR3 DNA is TGTGCCGGCAGCTTTGTGGAAAACACCATATATTTT.

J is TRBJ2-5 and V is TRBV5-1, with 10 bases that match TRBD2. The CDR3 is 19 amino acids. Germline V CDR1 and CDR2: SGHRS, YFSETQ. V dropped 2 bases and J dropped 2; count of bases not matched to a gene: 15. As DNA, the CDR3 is TGCGCCAGCAGCTTTCCGCTGAAGACTAGCGGGTCCTTTCAAGAGACCCAGTACTTC. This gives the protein CASSFPLKTSGSFQETQYF.

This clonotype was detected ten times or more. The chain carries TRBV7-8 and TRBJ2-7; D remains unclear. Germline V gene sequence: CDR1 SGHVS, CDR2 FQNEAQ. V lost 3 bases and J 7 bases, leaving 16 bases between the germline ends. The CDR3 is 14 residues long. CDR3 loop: CASSFRIGPKEQYF. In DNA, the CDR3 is TGTGCCAGCAGCTTCCGGATTGGCCCAAAGGAGCAGTACTTC.

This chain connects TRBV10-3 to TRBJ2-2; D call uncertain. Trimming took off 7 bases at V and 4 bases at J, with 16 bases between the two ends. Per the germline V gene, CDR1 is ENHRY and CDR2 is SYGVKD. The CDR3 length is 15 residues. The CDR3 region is CAINALGWGTGELFF. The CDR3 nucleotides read TGTGCCATCAATGCCTTAGGGTGGGGCACCGGGGAGCTGTTTTTT.

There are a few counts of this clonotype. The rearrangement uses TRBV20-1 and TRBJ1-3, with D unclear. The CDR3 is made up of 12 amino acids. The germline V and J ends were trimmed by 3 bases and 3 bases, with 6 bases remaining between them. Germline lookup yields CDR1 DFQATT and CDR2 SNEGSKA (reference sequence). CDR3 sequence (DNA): TGCAGTGCTAGGCTCGGTGGAAACACCATATATTTT. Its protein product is CSARLGGNTIYF.

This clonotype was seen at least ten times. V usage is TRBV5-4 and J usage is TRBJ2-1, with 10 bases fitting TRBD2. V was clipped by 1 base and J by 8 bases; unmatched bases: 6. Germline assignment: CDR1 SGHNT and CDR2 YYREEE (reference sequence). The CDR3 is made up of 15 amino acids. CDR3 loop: CASSLRAGGPHEQFF. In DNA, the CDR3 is TGTGCCAGCAGCTTGAGAGCGGGAGGGCCCCATGAGCAGTTCTTC.

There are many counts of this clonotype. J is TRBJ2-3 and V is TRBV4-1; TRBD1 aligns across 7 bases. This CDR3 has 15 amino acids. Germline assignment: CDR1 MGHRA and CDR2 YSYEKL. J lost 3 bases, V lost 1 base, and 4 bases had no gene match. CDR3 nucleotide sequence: TGCGCCAGCAGCCAAGGGGGACAGTGGACAGATACGCAGTATTTT. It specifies CASSQGGQWTDTQYF.

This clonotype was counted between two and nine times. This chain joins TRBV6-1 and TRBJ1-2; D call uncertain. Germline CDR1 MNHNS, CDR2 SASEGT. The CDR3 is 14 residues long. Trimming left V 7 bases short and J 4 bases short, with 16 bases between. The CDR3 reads CASNLQPRIYGYTF. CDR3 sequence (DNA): TGTGCCAGCAACCTCCAACCCCGGATCTATGGCTACACCTTC.

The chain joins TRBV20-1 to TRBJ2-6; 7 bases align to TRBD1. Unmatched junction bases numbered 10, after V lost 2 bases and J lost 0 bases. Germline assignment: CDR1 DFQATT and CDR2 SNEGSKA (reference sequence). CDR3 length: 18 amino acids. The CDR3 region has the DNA TGCAGTGCTAGACCAAGGACAGGAGGAATCTCTGGGGCCAACGTCCTGACTTTC. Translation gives CSARPRTGGISGANVLTF.

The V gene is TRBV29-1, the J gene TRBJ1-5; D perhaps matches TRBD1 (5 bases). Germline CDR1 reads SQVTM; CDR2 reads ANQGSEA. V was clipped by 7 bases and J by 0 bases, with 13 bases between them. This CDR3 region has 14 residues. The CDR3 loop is CSALTDYSNQPQHF. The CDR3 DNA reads TGCAGCGCCTTGACAGATTATAGCAATCAGCCCCAGCATTTT. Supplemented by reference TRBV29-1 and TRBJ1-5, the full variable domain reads SAVISQKPSRDICQRGTSLTIQCQVDSQVTMMFWYRQQPGQSLTLIATANQGSEATYESGFVIDKFPISRPNLTFSTLTVSNMSPEDSSIYLCSALTDYSNQPQHFGDGTRLSIL.

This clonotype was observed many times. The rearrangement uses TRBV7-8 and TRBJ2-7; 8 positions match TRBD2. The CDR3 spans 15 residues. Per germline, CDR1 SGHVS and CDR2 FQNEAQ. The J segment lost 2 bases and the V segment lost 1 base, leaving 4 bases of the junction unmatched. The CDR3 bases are TGTGCCAGCAGCTTAGGATTAGCGGGGCCCTACGAGCAGTACTTC. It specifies CASSLGLAGPYEQYF. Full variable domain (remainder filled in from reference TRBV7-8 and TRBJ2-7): GAGVSQSPRYKVAKRGQDVALRCDPISGHVSLFWYQQALGQGPEFLTYFQNEAQLDKSGLPSDRFFAERPEGSVSTLKIQRTQQEDSAVYLCASSLGLAGPYEQYFGPGTRLTVT.

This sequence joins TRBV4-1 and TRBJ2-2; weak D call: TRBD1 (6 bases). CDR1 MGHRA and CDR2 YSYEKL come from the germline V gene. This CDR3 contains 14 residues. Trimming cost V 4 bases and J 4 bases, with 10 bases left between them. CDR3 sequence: CASSPDRITGELFF. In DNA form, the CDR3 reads TGCGCCAGCAGCCCTGACAGGATCACCGGGGAGCTGTTTTTT.

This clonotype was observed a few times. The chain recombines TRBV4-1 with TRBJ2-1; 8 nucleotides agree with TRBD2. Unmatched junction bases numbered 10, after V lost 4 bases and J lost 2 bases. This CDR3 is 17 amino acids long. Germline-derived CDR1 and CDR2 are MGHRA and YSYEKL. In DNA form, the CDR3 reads TGCGCCAGCAGCCCCCTTTCGCGGGAGGCCCCCTACAATGAGCAGTTCTTC. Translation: CASSPLSREAPYNEQFF.

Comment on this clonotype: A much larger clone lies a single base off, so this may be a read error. The CDR3 DNA follows: TGTGCCAGCAGTTTAGTGAAGAAGAATGAGCAGTTCTTC. Protein: CASSLVKKNEQFF. This chain connects TRBV12-3 or TRBV12-4 to TRBJ2-1; unclear D gene. Trimming pared 1 base from V and 7 bases from J, leaving 8 bases between. The CDR3 sequence is 13 residues long.